This T cell receptor beta chain was captured by sequencing in a study of blood T cells in healthy people across ages. For this clonotype: Its target is unknown.

CDR1 and CDR2 from the germline V gene are SGHVS and FQNEAQ. Trimming left V 4 bases short and J 2 bases short, with 21 bases between. The CDR3 is made up of 18 amino acids. Whole-study results and caveats: Investigators treated diversity estimates from one million T cells as underestimates.

For the second PCR, which ran for about 7 to 11 cycles, a sample-barcoded 5' primer and a J-beta primer mix were used. TCRdb ran MiXCR on the 5' RACE reads and lists one entry per CDR3 protein. Of 1.5 million to 2 million distinct CDR3 sequences in the sample, just under 50% are singletons; the top ten hold approximately 2.1%. The chain recombines TRBV7-8 with TRBJ2-1, with D possibly TRBD1 on 7 matching bases. Sequencing was carried out using blood. The clonotype originates from a woman in her thirties or forties in good health. Here the CDR3 DNA reads TGTGCCAGCAGCTCAACCAGAACGACAGGGAGGACCTACAATGAGCAGTTCTTC. Translated, it gives CASSSTRTTGRTYNEQFF.